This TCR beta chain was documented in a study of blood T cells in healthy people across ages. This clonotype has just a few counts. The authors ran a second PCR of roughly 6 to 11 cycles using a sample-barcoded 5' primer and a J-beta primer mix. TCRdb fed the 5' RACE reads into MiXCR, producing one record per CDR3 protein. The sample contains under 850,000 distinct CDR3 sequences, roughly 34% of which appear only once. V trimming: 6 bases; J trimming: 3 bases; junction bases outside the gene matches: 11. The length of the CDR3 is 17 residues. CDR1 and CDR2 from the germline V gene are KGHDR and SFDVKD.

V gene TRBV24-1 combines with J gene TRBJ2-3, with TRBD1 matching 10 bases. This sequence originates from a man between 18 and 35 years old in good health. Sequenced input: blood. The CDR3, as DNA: TGTGCCACCAGTCATGACCGGGACAGGGGTCAGACAGATACGCAGTATTTT. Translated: CATSHDRDRGQTDTQYF.